This record covers a single T cell receptor (beta chain). The target antigen is unknown. The data were taken from a study of radiotherapy plus CTLA-4 blockade in lung cancer. Overall study context: Among enrolled patients, under 20% responded and approximately 33% achieved disease control. Points from the study as a whole: Early clonal dynamics of blood T cells, together with interferon-beta, were reported as the best response predictor. Expansion in blood of tumor-derived TCR clones was seen after radiotherapy plus ipilimumab.

Focal radiation was given together with CTLA-4 blockade (ipilimumab) to patients with chemo-refractory metastatic non-small-cell lung cancer. Germline CDR1 reads SEHNR; CDR2 reads FQNEAQ (reference sequence). J lost 1 base, V lost 5 bases, and 6 bases had no gene match. This CDR3 has 15 amino acids. Sequencing used immunoSEQ multiplex PCR; TCRdb keeps in-frame clones, though not all of them. The data contain about 40,000 clones, 80% to 90% of them singletons. The TCR originated in a human donor with non-small cell lung cancer whose response to radiotherapy plus ipilimumab could not be evaluated. The V gene is TRBV7-9, the J gene TRBJ2-7; 9 bases agree with TRBD1. Sequencing used peripheral blood, obtained from a patient treated with radiotherapy plus ipilimumab. The CDR3 DNA sequence: TGTGCCAGCAGCAAGCCGGGACAGGGATCCTACGAGCAGTACTTC. It yields the protein CASSKPGQGSYEQYF.